The 28 T cell receptor beta chains reported below all come from one sample, sequenced in a study of identical twins. TCRdb passed the 5' RACE reads through MiXCR, listing each CDR3 protein once. The sample records 350,000 to 500,000 distinct CDR3 sequences, about a fifth being singletons. Sequencing used naive T cells sorted from blood. Receptor source: a man aged 45-65 years in good health.

The rearrangement links TRBV5-6 to TRBJ2-2; TRBD2 agrees at 10 bases. V lost 7 bases, J lost 7 bases, and 13 bases stayed unmatched. Per the germline V gene, CDR1 is SGHDT and CDR2 is YYEEEE. CDR3 length equals 16 residues. The CDR3 DNA reads TGTGCCAGCTCTTTAGCGGGGGGCGCCCGCGGCGGGGAGCTGTTTTTT. Amino acids: CASSLAGGARGGELFF.

This clonotype was detected many times. The V call is TRBV5-1, the J call TRBJ2-1; TRBD1 matches 8 bases. Losses at the gene ends were 4 bases for V and 4 bases for J; bases not matched to a gene: 10. This CDR3 has 16 amino acids. Germline V gene data show CDR1 as SGHRS and CDR2 as YFSETQ. CDR3 sequence (DNA): TGCGCCAGCAGCCTCCTTGAAGGACAGGGATACAATGAGCAGTTCTTC. Translation: CASSLLEGQGYNEQFF.

This clonotype was found many times. The gene calls are TRBV7-2 and TRBJ2-1; D not certain. The CDR3 runs 14 residues. Trimming stripped 7 bases from V and 8 bases from J, with 18 bases between. Germline CDR1 reads SGHTA; CDR2 reads FQGNSA. This CDR3 is CASIKSLSPDEQFF. CDR3 nucleotides: TGTGCCAGCATCAAAAGTCTTAGTCCTGATGAGCAGTTCTTC.

The J gene is TRBJ2-4, the V gene TRBV6-2 or TRBV6-3; no firm D call. CDR3 size: 16 residues. Germline V gene sequence: CDR1 MNHEY, CDR2 SVGEGT. V dropped 6 bases and J dropped 0 bases, with 15 bases sitting between them. The chain's CDR3 is CASSAGLILAKNIQYF. For the CDR3, the DNA is TGTGCCAGCAGCGCCGGGCTTATCTTAGCCAAAAACATTCAGTACTTC.

This clonotype was counted a single time. At one of its ends the junction is not consistent with the germline gene, which may arise from a read error. The chain combines TRBV5-1 with TRBJ1-1; D unresolved. CDR1 and CDR2 (germline): SGHRS, YFSETQ. This CDR3 comprises 13 residues. The CDR3 is CASSLTRDTEAFF. The CDR3 DNA is TGCGCCAGTAGCTTGACAAGGGACACTGAAGCTTTCTTT.

This clonotype was recorded once. The V call is TRBV18, the J call TRBJ2-2; D remains unclear. In germline, CDR1 is KGHSH, CDR2 LQKENI. V lost 2 bases, J lost 3 bases, and 10 bases lay in between. The CDR3 is made up of 15 amino acids. The CDR3 here is CASSPNNKDTGELFF. The CDR3 DNA reads as TGTGCCAGCTCACCAAACAATAAGGACACCGGGGAGCTGTTTTTT. Using reference TRBV18 and TRBJ2-2 for the parts outside the CDR3, the full variable domain is NAGVMQNPRHLVRRRGQEARLRCSPMKGHSHVYWYRQLPEEGLKFMVYLQKENIIDESGMPKERFSAEFPKEGPSILRIQQVVRGDSAAYFCASSPNNKDTGELFFGEGSRLTVL.

This clonotype was seen only a few times. This sequence joins TRBV20-1 and TRBJ2-2; D is possibly TRBD1 (6 bases). The V end was cut by 0 bases, the J end by 1 base, with 12 bases between. The CDR3 has 16 residues. In germline, CDR1 is DFQATT, CDR2 SNEGSKA (reference sequence). CDR3 protein: CSARDLGQKNTGELFF. The CDR3 nucleotides are TGCAGTGCTAGAGATCTAGGACAGAAGAACACCGGGGAGCTGTTTTTT.

J is TRBJ2-2 and V is TRBV9; possible D gene TRBD2, 6 bases. CDR1 is SGDLS and CDR2 is YYNGEE in the germline V gene. Trimming took off 7 bases at V and 9 bases at J, with 13 bases between the two ends. The CDR3 runs 12 residues. CDR3 nucleotide sequence: TGTGCCAGCGGGCCGGGGGTTAGGGAGCTGTTTTTT. Amino acids: CASGPGVRELFF. Combining the CDR3 with reference TRBV9 and TRBJ2-2 gives the whole variable domain DSGVTQTPKHLITATGQRVTLRCSPRSGDLSVYWYQQSLDQGLQFLIQYYNGEERAKGNILERFSAQQFPDLHSELNLSSLELGDSALYFCASGPGVRELFFGEGSRLTVL.

The rearrangement joins TRBV6-1 to TRBJ2-3, with 7 bases lining up with TRBD1. The germline CDR1 and CDR2 sequences are MNHNS and SASEGT. J gave up 1 base and V 8 bases, and 9 bases lay outside the gene matches. CDR3 length: 15 residues. For the CDR3, the DNA is TGTGCCAGCCTCTCAAGGGGGCTTGGCACAGATACGCAGTATTTT. Protein: CASLSRGLGTDTQYF.

The table lists this clonotype with many counts. This rearrangement joins TRBV29-1 to TRBJ2-5; D tentatively fits TRBD1 or TRBD2 (5 bases each). The CDR3 has 13 amino acids. Trimming took 1 base from V and 2 from J, leaving 8 bases between them. Germline-derived CDR1 and CDR2 are SQVTM and ANQGSEA. CDR3 amino acids: CSVEGRTQETQYF. DNA of the CDR3: TGCAGCGTTGAAGGGAGGACACAAGAGACCCAGTACTTC.

This rearrangement joins TRBV6-2 or TRBV6-3 to TRBJ2-1; 8 bases are a match to TRBD2. CDR3 size: 13 residues. V was pared by 6 bases and J by 5 bases, with 3 bases of the junction left unmatched. The germline V gene encodes CDR1 MNHEY and CDR2 SVGEGT. The CDR3 here is CASSKTSDNEQFF. CDR3 in DNA: TGTGCCAGCAGCAAGACTAGCGACAATGAGCAGTTCTTC.

CDR3 residues: CASSLSEGGQPQHF. The CDR3 DNA is TGTGCCAGCTCACTGTCGGAGGGAGGTCAGCCCCAGCATTTT. This chain connects TRBV18 to TRBJ1-5; no clear D. Germline values: CDR1 KGHSH, CDR2 LQKENI. The CDR3 is 14 residues long. V dropped 4 bases and J dropped 6 bases, with 13 bases sitting between them.

This clonotype was picked up a small number of times. The chain uses TRBV20-1 and TRBJ2-4; TRBD2 matches at 10 bases. Germline-derived CDR1 and CDR2 are DFQATT and SNEGSKA (reference sequence). The CDR3 extends over 15 amino acids. Trimming cost V 5 bases and J 3 bases; bases outside gene matches: 7. The DNA for the CDR3 is TGCAGTGCTCGCCCACCTAGCGGGAGCAAAAACATTCAGTACTTC. Translated, it gives CSARPPSGSKNIQYF.

This clonotype has a handful of counts. The chain has TRBV27 and TRBJ1-4; D is unresolved. With 6 bases removed from V and 8 bases from J, the gap between germline ends came to 13 bases. Germline V gene sequence: CDR1 MNHEY, CDR2 SMNVEV (reference sequence). CDR3 size: 13 residues. CDR3 DNA sequence: TGTGCCAGCAGGCCACTCGAAAGGGAAAAACTGTTTTTT. This sequence encodes CASRPLEREKLFF.

The sample holds a few counts of this clonotype. The V gene is TRBV6-1, the J gene TRBJ2-7; D is tentatively TRBD1 or TRBD2 (5 bases each). The V end was cut by 8 bases, the J end by 6 bases, with 20 bases between. CDR1 and CDR2 (germline): MNHNS, SASEGT. This CDR3 is 14 amino acids long. The CDR3 coding sequence is TGTGCCAGCGCGAGGGGCAGCCTAGGGTCCGAGCAGTACTTC. Protein: CASARGSLGSEQYF.

The V call is TRBV6-2 or TRBV6-3, the J call TRBJ2-7; TRBD2 aligns across 7 bases. J was trimmed by 0 bases and V by 5 bases; bases with no gene match: 13. The CDR3 spans 17 residues. Germline V gene data show CDR1 as MNHEY and CDR2 as SVGEGT. CDR3 sequence: CASSPLGKGGSSYEQYF. CDR3 in DNA: TGTGCCAGCAGTCCCCTTGGTAAGGGCGGGAGCTCCTACGAGCAGTACTTC.

Remarks on this clonotype: With a much larger clone just one base away, this may be a read error. The J gene is TRBJ1-6, the V gene TRBV20-1; no clear D. Germline CDR1 and CDR2: DFQATT and SNEGSKA (reference sequence). CDR3 length equals 14 residues. The CDR3 sequence is CSARSQVYNSPHHF. CDR3 nucleotides: TGCAGTGCTAGAAGCCAGGTTTATAATTCACCCCACCACTTT.

This clonotype was seen repeatedly, ten times or more. The genes are TRBV19 and TRBJ1-5, with D uncertain. Between the trimmed V and J ends, which lost 5 bases and 4 bases, there was a span of 9 bases. Germline V gives CDR1 LNHDA, CDR2 SQIVND (reference sequence). The CDR3 totals 13 residues. Written as DNA, the CDR3 is TGTGCCAGTAGTCTCCATGGAAATCAGCCCCAGCATTTT. Encoded protein: CASSLHGNQPQHF.

This clonotype came up a few times. The V gene is TRBV7-9, the J gene TRBJ2-1; the D gene is possibly TRBD1 (6 bases). Germline V gene data show CDR1 as SEHNR and CDR2 as FQNEAQ (reference sequence). The CDR3 runs to 16 residues. V lost 0 bases and J lost 2, with 11 bases in between. CDR3 residues: CASSLALQGPYNEQFF. The CDR3 region has the DNA TGTGCCAGCAGCTTAGCGCTGCAGGGGCCCTACAATGAGCAGTTCTTC.

This clonotype appeared a few times. V usage is TRBV7-9 and J usage is TRBJ2-7; TRBD2 is a possible D gene (6 bases). Trimming stripped 1 base from V and 7 bases from J, with 17 bases between. Per the germline V gene, CDR1 is SEHNR and CDR2 is FQNEAQ (reference sequence). CDR3 length: 15 residues. CDR3 nucleotides: TGTGCCAGCAGCTTAGGCGGGGCCGGCCCTGAAGAGCAGTACTTC. This encodes CASSLGGAGPEEQYF.

This clonotype was counted between two and nine times. The chain employs TRBV29-1 and TRBJ2-1; D perhaps matches TRBD2 (5 bases). Between the trimmed V and J ends, which lost 6 bases and 2 bases, there was a span of 5 bases. Germline V CDR1 and CDR2: SQVTM, ANQGSEA. This CDR3 comprises 11 residues. CDR3 residues: CSVGTYNEQFF. The CDR3 bases are TGCAGCGTCGGGACCTACAATGAGCAGTTCTTC.

J is TRBJ2-6 and V is TRBV9; TRBD2 might be the D (5 bases). Per germline, CDR1 SGDLS and CDR2 YYNGEE. This CDR3 comprises 16 residues. Trimming removed 4 bases from V and 2 bases from J, with 13 bases in between. CDR3 region: CASSPVARAGANVLTF. CDR3 sequence (DNA): TGTGCCAGCAGCCCTGTTGCGCGGGCTGGGGCCAACGTCCTGACTTTC.

This clonotype was seen at least ten times. The CDR3 DNA sequence: TGCAGTGCCTACAGGGGGGACACTGAAGCTTTCTTT. Its translation: CSAYRGDTEAFF. The rearrangement joins TRBV20-1 to TRBJ1-1; TRBD1 agrees at 8 bases. The CDR3 totals 12 residues. Germline lookup yields CDR1 DFQATT and CDR2 SNEGSKA (reference sequence). The V and J ends lost 6 bases and 3 bases, in that order; junction bases with no gene match: 3.

On this clonotype itself: A read error may account for a junction end that differs from germline. The genes are TRBV18 and TRBJ2-7; TRBD1 aligns across 10 bases. There are 16 residues in the CDR3. Germline V gene sequence: CDR1 KGHSH, CDR2 LQKENI. CDR3 bases: TGTGCCAGCTCACCTTCCGGGACAGGGGTAGGCTACGAGCATTACTTC. The encoded protein is CASSPSGTGVGYEHYF.

Comments on this clonotype: A read error may account for a junction end that differs from germline. The chain couples TRBV6-1 to TRBJ1-1; D not resolved. Germline values: CDR1 MNHNS, CDR2 SASEGT. This CDR3 spans 14 amino acids. The CDR3 loop is CASSPLLLNTEVFF. As DNA, the CDR3 is TGTGCCAGCAGCCCATTGCTTTTGAACACTGAAGTTTTCTTT.

In this sample, this clonotype turned up a few times. This chain uses TRBV7-2 with TRBJ1-1; TRBD1 matches at 9 bases. Germline CDR1 is SGHTA and CDR2 is FQGNSA. V dropped 5 bases and J dropped 2; count of bases not matched to a gene: 3. This CDR3 has 14 residues. The DNA of the CDR3 is TGTGCCAGCAGCAGGACAGGGGCTAACACTGAAGCTTTCTTT. Its translation: CASSRTGANTEAFF.

The V and J genes are TRBV20-1 and TRBJ2-6, with 7 bases matching TRBD1. There are 15 residues in the CDR3. Germline V CDR1 and CDR2: DFQATT, SNEGSKA (reference sequence). The J segment lost 2 bases and the V segment lost 6 bases, leaving 7 bases of the junction unmatched. This CDR3 is CSADNRGAGANVLTF. The CDR3 bases are TGCAGTGCGGATAACAGGGGAGCTGGGGCCAACGTCCTGACTTTC.

In its sample, this clonotype was seen many times. The rearrangement links TRBV28 to TRBJ2-1, with 8 bases matching TRBD2. The CDR3 loop spans 17 amino acids. Trimming at V came to 2 bases and at J to 7 bases, leaving 13 bases not matched to a gene. The germline V gene has CDR1 MDHEN and CDR2 SYDVKM. CDR3 in DNA: TGTGCCAGCAGTTTAACCCCCTCGGGCGGGAGGTCTAATGAGCAGTTCTTC. As protein: CASSLTPSGGRSNEQFF.